Below, 22 T cell receptor beta chains from the same sample are listed, as sequenced in a study of T cell repertoires in cytomegalovirus infection. In TCRdb, the reads were re-called with MiXCR into one record per CDR3 protein. The repertoire holds 150,000 to 200,000 distinct CDR3 sequences, with nearly 9.5% as singletons. The sequencing input was PBMCs. These receptors originate from a human donor in good health (CMV status not recorded). Some clones in this sample may be carry-over from other donors' samples.

This chain joins TRBV14 and TRBJ1-1, with TRBD1 as a possible D gene (5 bases). The CDR3 runs 13 residues. Germline V gene lookup returns CDR1 SGHDN and CDR2 FVKESK. Trimming stripped 2 bases from V and 5 bases from J, with 9 bases between. In DNA form, the CDR3 reads TGTGCCAGCAGCCAACGGGGGGGAACTGAAGCTTTCTTT. This sequence encodes CASSQRGGTEAFF.

This clonotype was seen repeatedly, ten times or more. The chain uses TRBV7-6 and TRBJ2-7; 11 bases agree with TRBD2. The V segment lost 5 bases and the J segment 6 bases; nucleotides outside the gene matches: 9. Germline CDR1 and CDR2: SGHVS and FNYEAQ. This CDR3 contains 15 residues. Here the CDR3 DNA reads TGTGCCAGCAGCCCCCGACTAGCGGGAACTGTCGAGCAGTACTTC. It specifies CASSPRLAGTVEQYF.

The chain recombines TRBV4-1 with TRBJ2-1; D gene uncertain. The CDR3 length is 16 residues. Germline values: CDR1 MGHRA, CDR2 YSYEKL. Trimming left V 0 bases short and J 2 bases short, with 11 bases between. This CDR3 is CASSQEKQPPYNEQFF. In nucleotides, the CDR3 is TGCGCCAGCAGCCAAGAAAAACAGCCCCCCTACAATGAGCAGTTCTTC.

This clonotype was seen at least ten times. V gene TRBV6-2 or TRBV6-3 combines with J gene TRBJ2-2; D is ambiguous. V was pared by 0 bases and J by 0 bases, with 8 bases between. Germline V gene lookup returns CDR1 MNHEY and CDR2 SVGEGT. The CDR3 contains 16 residues. The CDR3 here is CASSYSTLANTGELFF. CDR3 sequence (DNA): TGTGCCAGCAGTTACTCCACACTTGCGAACACCGGGGAGCTGTTTTTT.

V and J are TRBV2 and TRBJ2-7; TRBD1 matches at 7 bases. The CDR3 has 13 residues. The germline CDR1 and CDR2 sequences are SNHLY and FYNNEI. The ends lost 6 bases at V and 2 bases at J; junction bases unmatched: 4. CDR3 protein: CASRQQGTYEQYF. The CDR3 nucleotides read TGTGCCAGCAGACAACAGGGGACCTACGAGCAGTACTTC. Complete variable domain (other parts from reference TRBV2 and TRBJ2-7): EPEVTQTPSHQVTQMGQEVILRCVPISNHLYFYWYRQILGQKVEFLVSFYNNEISEKSEIFDDQFSVERPDGSNFTLKIRSTKLEDSAMYFCASRQQGTYEQYFGPGTRLTVT.

V usage is TRBV20-1 and J usage is TRBJ1-6, with TRBD1 as a possible D gene (5 bases). Germline values: CDR1 DFQATT, CDR2 SNEGSKA (reference sequence). The CDR3 runs to 13 residues. The germline V and J ends were trimmed by 3 bases and 7 bases, with 10 bases remaining between them. CDR3 nucleotide sequence: TGCAGTGCTAGGGAGGGGATGAATTCACCCCTCCACTTT. Translation gives CSAREGMNSPLHF.

This clonotype was counted ten times or more. The chain employs TRBV29-1 and TRBJ1-5; tentative D call: TRBD1 (5 bases). Trimming shortened V by 8 bases and J by 4 bases, and 15 bases separated the two germline ends. Per the germline V gene, CDR1 is SQVTM and CDR2 is ANQGSEA. The CDR3 has 13 residues. In DNA, the CDR3 is TGCAGCATAGCACCAGGGAGAAATCAGCCCCAGCATTTT. Its protein is CSIAPGRNQPQHF.

This clonotype was counted a few times. This chain links TRBV6-5 with TRBJ2-5, with TRBD2 matching over 8 bases. Germline CDR1 MNHEY, CDR2 SVGAGI. This CDR3 has 13 residues. With V trimmed by 7 bases and J by 5 bases, 6 bases remained unmatched. The CDR3 region is CASTPGGAETQYF. DNA for the CDR3: TGTGCCAGCACCCCCGGGGGGGCCGAGACCCAGTACTTC.

This clonotype has a handful of counts. This chain links TRBV10-3 with TRBJ2-1; TRBD2 matches 13 bases. Unmatched junction bases numbered 8, after V lost 6 bases and J lost 6 bases. Per the germline V gene, CDR1 is ENHRY and CDR2 is SYGVKD. The CDR3 consists of 16 residues. CDR3 coding DNA: TGTGCCATCAGCAACCTCGGGACTAGCGGGGCCAATGAGCAGTTCTTC. Its protein product is CAISNLGTSGANEQFF.

At least ten counts were recorded for this clonotype. The CDR3 DNA follows: TGCAGCGTTGGGCAAACCGGCTTAGGCACCGGGGAGCTGTTTTTT. It translates to CSVGQTGLGTGELFF. The rearrangement links TRBV29-1 to TRBJ2-2, with D hard to call. The CDR3 loop spans 15 amino acids. V was clipped by 4 bases and J by 4 bases, with 16 bases between them. Germline V CDR1 and CDR2: SQVTM, ANQGSEA.

The V call is TRBV20-1, the J call TRBJ1-1; the D is unclear. Per the germline V gene, CDR1 is DFQATT and CDR2 is SNEGSKA (reference sequence). The CDR3 runs 12 residues. V was trimmed by 3 bases and J by 6 bases, leaving 11 bases between them. CDR3 protein: CSASEVGAEAFF. The CDR3 bases are TGCAGTGCTAGTGAGGTCGGAGCTGAAGCTTTCTTT.

The sample holds many counts of this clonotype. The chain joins TRBV7-2 to TRBJ1-6; D uncertain. V lost 5 bases to trimming and J lost 8 bases, with 16 bases between them. Looked up from germline, CDR1 is SGHTA and CDR2 is FQGNSA. The CDR3 length is 15 residues. In DNA, the CDR3 is TGTGCCAGCAGCCCCCGGCCCTTTAAGGATTCACCCCTCCACTTT. This gives the protein CASSPRPFKDSPLHF.

The sample holds a few counts of this clonotype. This chain's CDR3 is CASSEGTSLSYEQYF. CDR3 nucleotides: TGTGCCAGCAGCGAAGGGACTAGCCTCTCCTACGAGCAGTACTTC. The chain uses TRBV3-1 and TRBJ2-7; 9 positions agree with TRBD2. The CDR3 extends over 15 amino acids. Looked up from germline, CDR1 is LGHDT and CDR2 is YNNKEL (reference sequence). Germline trimming cut 5 bases from V and 0 bases from J; bases unmatched to any gene: 5.

The V and J genes are TRBV24-1 and TRBJ1-2; no reliable D call. The V gene lost 3 bases and the J gene lost 3 bases, with 16 bases spanning the gap. Germline V gene lookup returns CDR1 KGHDR and CDR2 SFDVKD. The CDR3 sequence is 16 residues long. The CDR3 loop is CATSDPRQGADYGYTF. The CDR3 region has the DNA TGTGCCACCAGTGATCCTCGACAAGGCGCAGACTATGGCTACACCTTC.

This clonotype showed up many times. This chain joins TRBV28 and TRBJ1-1; no definite D call. The length of the CDR3 is 12 residues. The germline V gene encodes CDR1 MDHEN and CDR2 SYDVKM. Trimming shortened V by 6 bases and J by 3 bases, and 8 bases separated the two germline ends. The CDR3 spells CASRDQDTEAFF. The DNA for the CDR3 is TGTGCCAGCAGGGATCAGGACACTGAAGCTTTCTTT.

This chain joins TRBV3-1 and TRBJ1-1; D call uncertain. Germline lookup yields CDR1 LGHDT and CDR2 YNNKEL (reference sequence). The CDR3 consists of 13 residues. The V end lost 2 bases, the J end lost 5 bases, and 9 bases lay between the germline ends. The CDR3 region has the DNA TGTGCCAGCAGCCAATCAGCCCGTACTGAAGCTTTCTTT. The encoded protein is CASSQSARTEAFF.

The chain links TRBV12-3 or TRBV12-4 to TRBJ2-3; no clear D gene. The CDR3 runs to 15 residues. The V end was cut by 6 bases, the J end by 0 bases, with 13 bases between. The CDR3: CASSAAFSSTDTQYF. In DNA, the CDR3 is TGTGCCAGCAGCGCCGCTTTCTCTAGCACAGATACGCAGTATTTT.

This chain uses TRBV6-2 or TRBV6-3 with TRBJ1-5; no definite D call. The V end lost 6 bases, the J end lost 0 bases, and 9 bases lay between the germline ends. CDR1 is MNHEY, CDR2 SVGEGT, per germline. CDR3 length: 14 residues. Here the CDR3 DNA reads TGTGCCAGCAGACCACCCCATAGCAATCAGCCCCAGCATTTT. Translating it yields CASRPPHSNQPQHF.

This clonotype showed up many times. The chain couples TRBV7-8 to TRBJ1-1; D gene unclear. V dropped 6 bases and J dropped 0 bases, with 2 bases sitting between them. Germline lookup yields CDR1 SGHVS and CDR2 FQNEAQ. This CDR3 is built from 11 residues. Written as DNA, the CDR3 is TGTGCCAGCAGTCTGAACACTGAAGCTTTCTTT. This translates into CASSLNTEAFF.

This clonotype occurred many times. In DNA form, the CDR3 reads TGTGCCAGCAGCTTAACAGGGGGCGGCACTGAAGCTTTCTTT. Translation gives CASSLTGGGTEAFF. The rearrangement links TRBV7-9 to TRBJ1-1; 9 positions match TRBD1. J lost 4 bases, V lost 2 bases, and 2 bases had no gene match. Germline V CDR1 and CDR2: SEHNR, FQNEAQ (reference sequence). The CDR3 covers 14 residues.

The chain couples TRBV2 to TRBJ1-1; 7 nucleotides align to TRBD1. After removal of 4 bases from V and 4 bases from J, the junction contained 9 bases not matched to a gene. Germline values: CDR1 SNHLY, CDR2 FYNNEI. CDR3 length: 15 residues. The CDR3 nucleotides read TGTGCCAGCAGTGTTTTCTCGGGACAGCTCACTGAAGCTTTCTTT. Amino acid sequence: CASSVFSGQLTEAFF. The variable domain in full, completed from reference TRBV2 and TRBJ1-1, reads EPEVTQTPSHQVTQMGQEVILRCVPISNHLYFYWYRQILGQKVEFLVSFYNNEISEKSEIFDDQFSVERPDGSNFTLKIRSTKLEDSAMYFCASSVFSGQLTEAFFGQGTRLTVV.

This clonotype was counted at least ten times. The rearrangement links TRBV5-5 to TRBJ2-1, with 11 nucleotides matching TRBD2. Germline V gene sequence: CDR1 SGHKS, CDR2 YYEKEE (reference sequence). V shed 6 bases and J 3 bases; nucleotides not matched to a gene: 8. This CDR3 has 16 amino acids. The DNA for the CDR3 is TGTGCCAGCATCCCTCCGGGACTAGCGGACTACAATGAGCAGTTCTTC. Protein: CASIPPGLADYNEQFF.